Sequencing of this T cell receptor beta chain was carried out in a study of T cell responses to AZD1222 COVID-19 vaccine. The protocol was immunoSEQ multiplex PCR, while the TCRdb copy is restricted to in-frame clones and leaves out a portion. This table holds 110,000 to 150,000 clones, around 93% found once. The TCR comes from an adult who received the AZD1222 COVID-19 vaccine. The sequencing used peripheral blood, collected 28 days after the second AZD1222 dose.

For the CDR3, the DNA is TGCGCCAGCAGCCCTGGACTCGCCAAAAACATTCAGTACTTC. Its protein is CASSPGLAKNIQYF. V gene TRBV4-3 combines with J gene TRBJ2-4; D is perhaps TRBD2 (5 bases). The CDR3 sequence is 14 residues long. Germline-derived CDR1 and CDR2 are LGHNA and YSLEER. V was cut by 4 bases and J by 1 base, with 8 bases left in between.